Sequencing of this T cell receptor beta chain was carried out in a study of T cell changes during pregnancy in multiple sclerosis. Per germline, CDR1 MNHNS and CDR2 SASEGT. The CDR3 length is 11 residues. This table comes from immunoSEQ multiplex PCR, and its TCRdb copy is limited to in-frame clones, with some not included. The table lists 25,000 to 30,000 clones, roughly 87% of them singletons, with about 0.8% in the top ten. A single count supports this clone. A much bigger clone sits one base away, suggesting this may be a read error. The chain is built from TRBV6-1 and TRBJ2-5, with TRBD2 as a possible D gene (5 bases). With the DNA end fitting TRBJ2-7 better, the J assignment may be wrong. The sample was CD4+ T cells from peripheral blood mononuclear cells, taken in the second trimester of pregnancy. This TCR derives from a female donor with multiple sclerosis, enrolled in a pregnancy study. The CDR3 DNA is TGTGTCAGCAGTCTGAGCGGCGAGCAGTACTTC. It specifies CVSSLSGEQYF.